This entry describes one T cell receptor beta chain. This specimen comes from a study of blood T cell repertoires in COVID-19. Clones were sequenced by immunoSEQ multiplex PCR, and TCRdb holds only the in-frame ones, with some missing. The sample lists a few hundred thousand clones; over 75% were seen once. V trimming: 2 bases; J trimming: 10 bases; junction bases outside the gene matches: 11. CDR3 size: 16 residues. In germline, CDR1 is ENHRY, CDR2 SYGVKD. This TCR came from a man aged 30 to 45 who had recovered from COVID-19. The specimen sequenced was PBMCs or T cells enriched from blood (not recorded which). The V and J genes are TRBV10-3 and TRBJ2-2; 9 nucleotides align to TRBD1. The CDR3 region has the DNA TGTGCCATCAGTGAGACTCTACAGGGGGCGTATCTGGAGCTGTTTTTT. Protein product: CAISETLQGAYLELFF.